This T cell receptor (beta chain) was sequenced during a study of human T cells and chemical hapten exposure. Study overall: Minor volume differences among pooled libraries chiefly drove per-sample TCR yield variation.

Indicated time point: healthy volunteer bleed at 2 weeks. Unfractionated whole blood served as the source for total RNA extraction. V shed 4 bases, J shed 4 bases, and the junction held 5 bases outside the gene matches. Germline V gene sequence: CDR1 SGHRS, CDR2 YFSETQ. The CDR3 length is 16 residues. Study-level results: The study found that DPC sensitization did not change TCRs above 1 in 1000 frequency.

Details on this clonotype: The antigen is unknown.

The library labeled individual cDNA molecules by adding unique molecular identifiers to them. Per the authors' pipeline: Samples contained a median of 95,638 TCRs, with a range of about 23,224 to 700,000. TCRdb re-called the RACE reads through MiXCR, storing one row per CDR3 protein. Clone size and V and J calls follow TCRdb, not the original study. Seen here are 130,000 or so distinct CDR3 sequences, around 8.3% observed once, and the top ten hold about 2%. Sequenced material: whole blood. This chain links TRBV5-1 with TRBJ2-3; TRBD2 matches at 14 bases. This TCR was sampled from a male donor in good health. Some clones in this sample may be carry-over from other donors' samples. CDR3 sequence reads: CASSGLAGGWADTQYF. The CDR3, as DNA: TGCGCCAGCAGCGGACTAGCGGGAGGATGGGCAGATACGCAGTATTTT.